The next 28 T cell receptor beta chains were all read from a single sample in a study of blood T cells in healthy people across ages. Together with a sample-barcoded 5' primer, a J-beta primer mix was included in a second PCR lasting about 7 to 11 cycles. TCRdb itself ran the 5' RACE reads through MiXCR, one entry per CDR3 protein. The data contain around 820,000 distinct CDR3 sequences, 25% of them singletons. These data were likewise used in another study, on T cells of mothers and their children.

Sequencing input: blood. The origin of the receptors is a boy between 10 and 17 years old in good health.

This clonotype was counted a few times. The rearrangement links TRBV11-2 to TRBJ1-1; TRBD1 might be the D (6 bases). The CDR3 spans 15 residues. Germline V gene sequence: CDR1 SGHAT, CDR2 FQNNGV. V lost 3 bases to trimming and J lost 6 bases, with 17 bases between them. CDR3 sequence reads: CASSFSTGSVAEAFF. CDR3 sequence (DNA): TGTGCCAGCAGCTTCTCTACAGGGAGTGTCGCTGAAGCTTTCTTT. Based on the CDR3 plus reference TRBV11-2 and TRBJ1-1, the full variable domain is EAGVAQSPRYKIIEKRQSVAFWCNPISGHATLYWYQQILGQGPKLLIQFQNNGVVDDSQLPKDRFSAERLKGVDSTLKIQPAKLEDSAVYLCASSFSTGSVAEAFFGQGTRLTVV.

This clonotype was counted only a few times. V is TRBV7-2 and J is TRBJ2-7; 8 nucleotides agree with TRBD2. Germline-derived CDR1 and CDR2 are SGHTA and FQGNSA. The CDR3 covers 15 residues. The ends lost 5 bases at V and 2 bases at J; junction bases unmatched: 8. The CDR3 loop reads CASSPRGLGAYEQYF. CDR3 sequence (DNA): TGTGCCAGCAGCCCTCGGGGACTAGGGGCCTACGAGCAGTACTTC.

This clonotype has a handful of counts. V and J are TRBV15 and TRBJ1-6; possible D gene TRBD1, 5 bases. Trimming cost V 3 bases and J 6 bases, with 9 bases left between them. Germline lookup yields CDR1 LNHNV and CDR2 YYDKDF (reference sequence). The CDR3 spans 14 residues. CDR3 in amino acids: CATSRDIRNSPLHF. CDR3 in DNA: TGTGCCACCAGCAGGGACATTCGTAATTCACCCCTCCACTTT.

This clonotype was seen once. The chain uses TRBV7-2 and TRBJ2-2; 8 bases agree with TRBD1. The CDR3 runs 14 residues. After removal of 4 bases from V and 6 bases from J, the junction contained 4 bases not matched to a gene. Looked up from germline, CDR1 is SGHTA and CDR2 is FQGNSA. The CDR3 protein is CASSSDRGSGELFF. The DNA of the CDR3 is TGTGCCAGCAGCTCAGACAGGGGTTCCGGGGAGCTGTTTTTT.

V is TRBV30 and J is TRBJ1-4; D is ambiguous. Trimming stripped 1 base from V and 8 bases from J, with 11 bases between. CDR3 length: 13 amino acids. The germline V gene has CDR1 GTSNPN and CDR2 SVGIG (reference sequence). The CDR3 sequence: CAWSERLGEKLFF. The CDR3 nucleotides are TGTGCCTGGAGTGAGAGACTAGGGGAAAAACTGTTTTTT.

The gene calls are TRBV28 and TRBJ1-2, with D tentatively TRBD1 (6 bases). This CDR3 is built from 12 residues. CDR1 is MDHEN and CDR2 is SYDVKM in the germline V gene. V dropped 5 bases and J dropped 5 bases, with 9 bases sitting between them. The CDR3 region is CASSPDRYGYTF. CDR3 nucleotides: TGTGCCAGCAGTCCGGACAGATATGGCTACACCTTC.

This rearrangement joins TRBV12-3 or TRBV12-4 to TRBJ1-2; D is uncertain. The CDR3 covers 13 residues. The V end was cut by 6 bases, the J end by 9 bases, with 17 bases between. Here the CDR3 reads CASSPDRATSYTF. CDR3 DNA sequence: TGTGCCAGCAGCCCCGACCGGGCCACGAGCTACACCTTC.

The rearrangement joins TRBV4-1 to TRBJ2-7; 9 positions agree with TRBD1. The V gene's germline CDR1 is MGHRA and CDR2 YSYEKL. V shed 1 base, J shed 3 bases, and the junction held 7 bases outside the gene matches. The CDR3 totals 16 residues. The CDR3 is CASSQATGGRDYEQYF. The DNA of the CDR3 is TGCGCCAGCAGCCAAGCGACAGGGGGGCGAGACTACGAGCAGTACTTC.

This chain links TRBV3-1 with TRBJ1-2; D possibly corresponds to TRBD1 (5 bases). Trimming removed 1 base from V and 4 bases from J, with 13 bases in between. CDR1 is LGHDT and CDR2 is YNNKEL in the germline V gene (reference sequence). The CDR3 consists of 15 residues. CDR3 coding DNA: TGTGCCAGCAGCCAAGTTGCCTCGACAGCCTATGGCTACACCTTC. Its protein product is CASSQVASTAYGYTF.

V and J are TRBV7-2 and TRBJ2-5; D is unresolved. CDR1 and CDR2 (germline): SGHTA, FQGNSA. Trimming shortened V by 2 bases and J by 4 bases, and 14 bases separated the two germline ends. This CDR3 spans 15 amino acids. As DNA, the CDR3 is TGTGCCAGCAGCTTAAGGTCCCCGCCGGGAGAGACCCAGTACTTC. Protein product: CASSLRSPPGETQYF.

This chain connects TRBV18 to TRBJ1-6; 7 bases are a match to TRBD1. With V trimmed by 8 bases and J by 5 bases, 6 bases remained unmatched. The CDR3 sequence is 14 residues long. CDR1 and CDR2 from the germline V gene are KGHSH and LQKENI. CDR3 protein: CASGRDSDNSPLHF. CDR3 nucleotides: TGTGCCAGCGGCCGGGACAGTGATAATTCACCCCTCCACTTT.

This clonotype was counted only a few times. The chain joins TRBV5-1 to TRBJ2-2; 7 bases align to TRBD2. V shed 2 bases, J shed 0 bases, and the junction held 1 base outside the gene matches. Germline V lookup: CDR1 SGHRS, CDR2 YFSETQ. The CDR3 contains 15 residues. This CDR3 reads CASSFAGANTGELFF. CDR3 in DNA: TGCGCCAGCAGCTTCGCGGGGGCGAACACCGGGGAGCTGTTTTTT.

This sequence joins TRBV10-3 and TRBJ1-1; possibly TRBD1 for D (5 bases). The CDR3 covers 15 residues. Trimming cost V 2 bases and J 3 bases, with 13 bases left between them. The germline gives CDR1 ENHRY, CDR2 SYGVKD. The CDR3 here is CAISESVGDHTEAFF. The DNA of the CDR3 is TGTGCCATCAGTGAGAGTGTCGGGGACCACACTGAAGCTTTCTTT.

V is TRBV29-1 and J is TRBJ2-5; 12 bases align to TRBD2. Per germline, CDR1 SQVTM and CDR2 ANQGSEA. The CDR3 extends over 17 amino acids. Trimming removed 0 bases from V and 5 bases from J; junction bases left unmatched: 10. The CDR3 spells CSVEDPPSGGAGETQYF. CDR3 bases: TGCAGCGTTGAAGATCCGCCTAGCGGGGGGGCGGGGGAGACCCAGTACTTC. The whole variable domain, remainder taken from reference TRBV29-1 and TRBJ2-5, is SAVISQKPSRDICQRGTSLTIQCQVDSQVTMMFWYRQQPGQSLTLIATANQGSEATYESGFVIDKFPISRPNLTFSTLTVSNMSPEDSSIYLCSVEDPPSGGAGETQYFGPGTRLLVL.

The DNA for the CDR3 is TGCAGCGCCCGAATTTCAACTAATGAAAAACTGTTTTTT. It codes for CSARISTNEKLFF. The chain joins TRBV29-1 to TRBJ1-4; D gene unclear. Germline V gene lookup returns CDR1 SQVTM and CDR2 ANQGSEA. This CDR3 comprises 13 residues. The V and J ends lost 7 bases and 0 bases respectively, with 9 bases between them.

This clonotype showed up many times. V gene TRBV9 combines with J gene TRBJ2-4; 12 bases match TRBD2. The CDR3 is 16 amino acids. Germline values: CDR1 SGDLS, CDR2 YYNGEE. V lost 4 bases, J lost 0 bases, and 2 bases stayed unmatched. The CDR3 reads CASSPGLAGAKNIQYF. CDR3 nucleotides: TGTGCCAGCAGCCCGGGACTAGCGGGAGCCAAAAACATTCAGTACTTC. The full variable domain, completed using reference TRBV9 and TRBJ2-4, is DSGVTQTPKHLITATGQRVTLRCSPRSGDLSVYWYQQSLDQGLQFLIQYYNGEERAKGNILERFSAQQFPDLHSELNLSSLELGDSALYFCASSPGLAGAKNIQYFGAGTRLSVL.

The CDR3 spells CASSPRITLSYEQYF. For the CDR3, the DNA is TGTGCCAGCAGCCCCAGGATAACCTTGAGCTACGAGCAGTACTTC. The V gene is TRBV28, the J gene TRBJ2-7; no clear D gene. Germline V gene lookup returns CDR1 MDHEN and CDR2 SYDVKM. The CDR3 is 15 residues long. The V end was cut by 6 bases, the J end by 3 bases, with 18 bases between.

The V call is TRBV7-2, the J call TRBJ2-1, with D unclear. This CDR3 has 12 residues. The V end was cut by 5 bases, the J end by 5 bases, with 7 bases between. Germline CDR1 is SGHTA and CDR2 is FQGNSA. CDR3 sequence: CASSPPDNEQFF. As DNA, the CDR3 is TGTGCCAGCAGCCCCCCTGACAATGAGCAGTTCTTC.

In the case of this clonotype: One end of the junction varies from germline; a read error may be responsible. This chain links TRBV7-9 with TRBJ2-5; no definite D call. Germline values: CDR1 SEHNR, CDR2 FQNEAQ (reference sequence). The CDR3 spans 13 residues. The CDR3 coding sequence is TGTGCCAGCAGCTTTAGATCTTTGGCAGGACGCACCTTC. The encoded protein is CASSFRSLAGRTF.

This clonotype was counted at least ten times. The J gene is TRBJ2-3, the V gene TRBV20-1; 9 bases agree with TRBD2. With 6 bases clipped from V and 0 bases from J, the junction kept 7 bases outside the gene matches. Per the germline V gene, CDR1 is DFQATT and CDR2 is SNEGSKA (reference sequence). The length of the CDR3 is 15 residues. The CDR3 DNA reads TGCAGTGCCCGCGGACTAGCGTTTAGCACAGATACGCAGTATTTT. Its protein is CSARGLAFSTDTQYF.

Here the CDR3 DNA reads TGTGCCAGCAGTTTTCGTGCGGCAGATTGGGGCACTGAAGCTTTCTTT. Amino acid sequence: CASSFRAADWGTEAFF. The chain joins TRBV28 to TRBJ1-1, with D uncertain. Deletions cut 3 bases from V and 4 bases from J, with 18 bases between. This CDR3 comprises 16 residues. Germline loops: CDR1 MDHEN, CDR2 SYDVKM.

CDR3 sequence reads: CSARIVDLGSQYF. The CDR3, as DNA: TGCAGCGCCCGAATCGTGGACTTGGGGTCCCAGTACTTC. This sequence joins TRBV29-1 and TRBJ2-5; tentatively, D is TRBD2 (5 bases). Germline lookup yields CDR1 SQVTM and CDR2 ANQGSEA. The CDR3 spans 13 residues. The V gene lost 7 bases and the J gene lost 9 bases, with 21 bases spanning the gap. Based on the CDR3 plus reference TRBV29-1 and TRBJ2-5, the full variable domain is SAVISQKPSRDICQRGTSLTIQCQVDSQVTMMFWYRQQPGQSLTLIATANQGSEATYESGFVIDKFPISRPNLTFSTLTVSNMSPEDSSIYLCSARIVDLGSQYFGPGTRLLVL.

The J gene is TRBJ2-1, the V gene TRBV7-9; 7 nucleotides match TRBD2. This CDR3 is built from 16 residues. Germline V gives CDR1 SEHNR, CDR2 FQNEAQ (reference sequence). The V and J ends lost 5 bases and 0 bases, in that order; junction bases with no gene match: 7. The CDR3 DNA follows: TGTGCCAGCAGCAAACCCGGCGGGAGCTCCTACAATGAGCAGTTCTTC. This sequence encodes CASSKPGGSSYNEQFF.

This clonotype was seen more than once but under ten times. The rearrangement uses TRBV29-1 and TRBJ2-1; possibly TRBD2 for D (6 bases). CDR1 SQVTM and CDR2 ANQGSEA come from the germline V gene. Trimming left V 3 bases short and J 0 bases short, with 9 bases between. The CDR3 consists of 14 residues. CDR3 in amino acids: CSVEGTVSYNEQFF. The CDR3 nucleotides read TGCAGCGTTGAGGGGACTGTCTCCTACAATGAGCAGTTCTTC.

J is TRBJ2-7 and V is TRBV7-9; 8 nucleotides line up with TRBD1. The CDR3 is 18 amino acids. Unmatched junction bases numbered 11, after V lost 0 bases and J lost 1 base. Germline loops: CDR1 SEHNR, CDR2 FQNEAQ (reference sequence). Here the CDR3 DNA reads TGTGCCAGCAGCTTAGCTAGGCAGGGGGCGAGTAATTCCTACGAGCAGTACTTC. It is translated as CASSLARQGASNSYEQYF.

The chain employs TRBV25-1 and TRBJ2-1; 13 nucleotides match TRBD2. CDR1 is MGHDK, CDR2 SYGVNS, per germline. The J segment lost 7 bases and the V segment lost 4 bases, leaving 13 bases of the junction unmatched. This CDR3 spans 18 amino acids. CDR3: CASSGQLAGGPGENEQFF. CDR3 in DNA: TGTGCCAGCAGTGGCCAACTAGCGGGGGGGCCGGGCGAAAATGAGCAGTTCTTC.

This chain connects TRBV3-1 to TRBJ1-3; D gene unclear. The CDR3 is made up of 15 amino acids. Trimming took off 2 bases at V and 0 bases at J, with 8 bases between the two ends. CDR1 and CDR2 (germline): LGHDT, YNNKEL (reference sequence). The CDR3 nucleotides are TGTGCCAGCAGCCAAACCCTGATCTCTGGAAACACCATATATTTT. This codes for CASSQTLISGNTIYF.

This clonotype was seen a handful of times. The V and J genes are TRBV6-2 or TRBV6-3 and TRBJ1-5, with 8 bases identical to TRBD1. J gave up 3 bases and V 8 bases, and 6 bases lay outside the gene matches. The CDR3 has 14 residues. CDR1 and CDR2 (germline): MNHEY, SVGEGT. The CDR3 loop reads CASGRTGNNQPQHF. CDR3 sequence (DNA): TGTGCCAGCGGGAGGACAGGGAACAATCAGCCCCAGCATTTT.